The 26 T cell receptor beta chains below all came from one sample that was sequenced in a study of T cells in Graves' hyperthyroidism and ophthalmopathy. Amplification of TCR beta CDR3 regions used RNA as the template. Initially, a first-round RT-PCR of the TCR CDR3 employed the HTBI primer set. TCRdb independently ran MiXCR on the multiplex PCR reads; one entry per CDR3 protein. There are hundreds of thousands of distinct CDR3 sequences in the sample; approximately 15% occur only once, and 2.5% to 4% lies in the top ten. The specimen was blood. The receptors originated from a woman aged 40 to 49 with Graves' ophthalmopathy.

This clonotype was seen more than once but under ten times. As DNA, the CDR3 is TGTGCCAGCTCACCAGGGGCCAACGTCCTGACTTTC. Its translation: CASSPGANVLTF. This rearrangement joins TRBV18 to TRBJ2-6; D ambiguous. CDR1 KGHSH and CDR2 LQKENI come from the germline V gene. The CDR3 is 12 amino acids. V lost 2 bases, J lost 4 bases, and 0 bases lay in between.

Points on this clonotype: Since the CDR3 does not end with the conserved phenylalanine or tryptophan, this likely comes from a read error. CDR3 protein: CASRENKDTEAFS. CDR3 in DNA: TGTGCCAGCAGAGAAAACAAGGACACTGAAGCTTTCTCT. The V and J genes are TRBV2 and TRBJ1-1; the D is unclear. Germline loops: CDR1 SNHLY, CDR2 FYNNEI. The CDR3 is 13 amino acids. Trimming removed 6 bases at V and 3 bases at J, with 11 bases between.

The V call is TRBV3-1, the J call TRBJ2-2; D gene uncertain. CDR1 LGHDT and CDR2 YNNKEL come from the germline V gene (reference sequence). This CDR3 spans 17 amino acids. The ends were cut back, 0 bases at V and 5 bases at J, with 16 bases in the middle. CDR3 in amino acids: CASSQDLGLEGTGELFF. CDR3 DNA: TGTGCCAGCAGCCAAGATCTTGGGCTAGAAGGGACCGGGGAGCTGTTTTTT.

This clonotype was observed a few times. The J gene is TRBJ2-5, the V gene TRBV10-3, with 8 bases fitting TRBD1. Germline V lookup: CDR1 ENHRY, CDR2 SYGVKD. The CDR3 sequence is 14 residues long. Unmatched junction bases numbered 4, after V lost 5 bases and J lost 2 bases. The CDR3 region is CAISRGTGQETQYF. CDR3 in DNA: TGTGCCATCAGTCGAGGGACAGGACAAGAGACCCAGTACTTC.

This rearrangement joins TRBV29-1 to TRBJ2-1; the D is unclear. Germline-derived CDR1 and CDR2 are SQVTM and ANQGSEA. Between the trimmed V and J ends, which lost 5 bases and 6 bases, there was a span of 14 bases. This CDR3 region has 13 residues. CDR3 sequence: CSVQLNLGNEQFF. The CDR3 DNA is TGCAGCGTTCAGCTTAATTTGGGCAATGAGCAGTTCTTC.

The V and J genes are TRBV4-1 and TRBJ1-1, with D maybe TRBD1 (5 bases). Per germline, CDR1 MGHRA and CDR2 YSYEKL. The length of the CDR3 is 15 residues. Trimming removed 4 bases from V and 5 bases from J, with 17 bases in between. The CDR3 sequence is CASSLMPGGGTEAFF. In DNA form, the CDR3 reads TGCGCCAGCAGCCTCATGCCGGGGGGAGGTACTGAAGCTTTCTTT.

This sequence joins TRBV5-1 and TRBJ1-1; D is undetermined. Germline CDR1 SGHRS, CDR2 YFSETQ. V dropped 0 bases and J dropped 4 bases, with 13 bases sitting between them. The CDR3 is 15 amino acids. In DNA form, the CDR3 reads TGCGCCAGCAGCTTGGACATACCCGCGGGCACTGAAGCTTTCTTT. Protein: CASSLDIPAGTEAFF.

The genes are TRBV6-4 and TRBJ2-1; TRBD1 matches 8 bases. Germline assignment: CDR1 MRHNA and CDR2 SNTAGT. The CDR3 covers 14 residues. V was clipped by 5 bases and J by 10 bases; unmatched bases: 10. This CDR3 reads CASSYDGQGYEQFF. The CDR3 coding sequence is TGTGCCAGCAGTTACGACGGACAGGGCTACGAGCAGTTCTTC.

This clonotype was picked up a small number of times. The chain combines TRBV10-1 with TRBJ1-2, with D maybe TRBD1 (5 bases). Per germline, CDR1 WNHNN and CDR2 SYGVQD (reference sequence). The CDR3 sequence is 15 residues long. The V end lost 5 bases, the J end lost 2 bases, and 15 bases lay between the germline ends. The DNA for the CDR3 is TGCGCCAGCAGTCCGTCGGGGGGTAGGAACTATGGCTACACCTTC. Encoded protein: CASSPSGGRNYGYTF.

This clonotype was counted many times. The chain couples TRBV12-3 or TRBV12-4 to TRBJ1-5; unclear D gene. CDR3 length equals 15 residues. Trimming removed 2 bases at V and 4 bases at J, with 12 bases between. The CDR3 region is CASSLRQATNQPQHF. CDR3 DNA sequence: TGTGCCAGCAGTTTACGGCAGGCGACAAATCAGCCCCAGCATTTT.

The chain employs TRBV12-3 or TRBV12-4 and TRBJ2-6, with TRBD1 as a possible D gene (5 bases). The CDR3 consists of 16 residues. Trimming took off 3 bases at V and 2 bases at J, with 11 bases between the two ends. The CDR3 is CASSFRDKPGANVLTF. CDR3 nucleotides: TGTGCCAGCAGTTTCAGGGATAAACCTGGGGCCAACGTCCTGACTTTC.

This sequence joins TRBV9 and TRBJ1-1; D may be TRBD1 (6 bases). CDR1 is SGDLS, CDR2 YYNGEE, per germline. V dropped 0 bases and J dropped 4 bases, with 10 bases sitting between them. This CDR3 is built from 14 residues. The CDR3 DNA reads as TGTGCCAGCAGCGTAGTGGGGGGGCTCACTGAAGCTTTCTTT. The encoded protein is CASSVVGGLTEAFF. The full variable domain, its missing parts supplied by reference TRBV9 and TRBJ1-1, is DSGVTQTPKHLITATGQRVTLRCSPRSGDLSVYWYQQSLDQGLQFLIQYYNGEERAKGNILERFSAQQFPDLHSELNLSSLELGDSALYFCASSVVGGLTEAFFGQGTRLTVV.

This rearrangement joins TRBV7-9 to TRBJ2-1; D is uncertain. Looked up from germline, CDR1 is SEHNR and CDR2 is FQNEAQ (reference sequence). Trimming stripped 8 bases from V and 8 bases from J, with 13 bases between. CDR3 size: 12 residues. DNA of the CDR3: TGTGCCAGCGGCCTTTTGGGTCATGAGCAGTTCTTC. Translation: CASGLLGHEQFF.

This clonotype was detected a few times. The chain recombines TRBV12-3 or TRBV12-4 with TRBJ2-1; a possible D gene is TRBD2 (6 bases). Between the trimmed V and J ends, which lost 0 bases and 0 bases, there was a span of 9 bases. There are 16 residues in the CDR3. The CDR3 protein is CASSLARGFSYNEQFF. CDR3 sequence (DNA): TGTGCCAGCAGTTTAGCACGGGGGTTCTCCTACAATGAGCAGTTCTTC.

This clonotype was observed a handful of times. The chain uses TRBV5-1 and TRBJ2-3; D not resolved. This CDR3 has 13 amino acids. The germline CDR1 and CDR2 sequences are SGHRS and YFSETQ. V was pared by 0 bases and J by 10 bases, with 12 bases between. In nucleotides, the CDR3 is TGCGCCAGCAGCTTGGAAACTCCGAACCCGCAGTATTTT. Its protein is CASSLETPNPQYF.

This clonotype was picked up many times. The chain is built from TRBV3-1 and TRBJ1-3; 7 positions agree with TRBD1. Germline-derived CDR1 and CDR2 are LGHDT and YNNKEL (reference sequence). V lost 2 bases, J lost 4 bases, and 5 bases stayed unmatched. This CDR3 contains 15 residues. The DNA of the CDR3 is TGTGCCAGCAGCCAAACGGGACAGCTAGGAAACACCATATATTTT. Residues: CASSQTGQLGNTIYF.

This clonotype was counted ten times or more. The chain couples TRBV5-1 to TRBJ2-7; no reliable D call. Trimming removed 0 bases at V and 5 bases at J, with 12 bases between. The CDR3 has 14 residues. CDR1 SGHRS and CDR2 YFSETQ come from the germline V gene. The CDR3 sequence: CASSLDWRRNEQYF. The CDR3 nucleotides read TGCGCCAGCAGCTTGGACTGGAGAAGGAACGAGCAGTACTTC.

This clonotype was recorded many times. The J gene is TRBJ2-5, the V gene TRBV3-1, with TRBD1 matching 7 bases. The CDR3 consists of 16 residues. J was trimmed by 4 bases and V by 1 base; bases with no gene match: 9. Germline V gives CDR1 LGHDT, CDR2 YNNKEL (reference sequence). The chain's CDR3 is CASSQANRGTRETQYF. DNA for the CDR3: TGTGCCAGCAGCCAAGCGAACAGGGGTACCAGAGAGACCCAGTACTTC.

In this sample, this clonotype turned up a few times. V gene TRBV28 combines with J gene TRBJ2-2; D unresolved. The V end lost 6 bases, the J end lost 6 bases, and 14 bases lay between the germline ends. Germline lookup yields CDR1 MDHEN and CDR2 SYDVKM. This CDR3 is built from 14 residues. CDR3 sequence (DNA): TGTGCCAGCAGGCGTGACCGCTCCCCCGGGGAGCTGTTTTTT. As protein: CASRRDRSPGELFF.

At least ten counts were recorded for this clonotype. The genes are TRBV11-2 and TRBJ2-5; unclear D gene. V gave up 5 bases and J gave up 0 bases, with 13 bases separating them. Germline CDR1 and CDR2: SGHAT and FQNNGV. CDR3 length equals 15 residues. CDR3 sequence reads: CASSPTITYQETQYF. CDR3 in DNA: TGTGCCAGCAGCCCCACTATCACCTACCAAGAGACCCAGTACTTC.

This clonotype was picked up many times. This sequence joins TRBV7-9 and TRBJ1-2; D is possibly TRBD1 (5 bases). V was pared by 3 bases and J by 3 bases, with 11 bases between. Germline CDR1 reads SEHNR; CDR2 reads FQNEAQ (reference sequence). This CDR3 is built from 14 residues. The CDR3 DNA is TGTGCCAGCAGCTTTGGGGGTGTAGACTATGGCTACACCTTC. It translates to CASSFGGVDYGYTF.

This clonotype was observed many times. The chain combines TRBV5-1 with TRBJ2-3; no clear D gene. The germline gives CDR1 SGHRS, CDR2 YFSETQ. V lost 0 bases and J lost 2, with 10 bases in between. The CDR3 extends over 15 amino acids. The CDR3: CASSLDDTLTDTQYF. Here the CDR3 DNA reads TGCGCCAGCAGCTTGGACGACACCCTCACAGATACGCAGTATTTT.

The chain carries TRBV27 and TRBJ2-1, with 9 nucleotides matching TRBD2. Trimming cost V 10 bases and J 4 bases; bases outside gene matches: 8. The CDR3 covers 14 residues. Germline loops: CDR1 MNHEY, CDR2 SMNVEV (reference sequence). This chain's CDR3 is CATQWRGGYNEQFF. In DNA, the CDR3 is TGTGCCACCCAGTGGCGGGGGGGTTACAATGAGCAGTTCTTC.

As for this clonotype: This sequence may be a read error, since a much larger clone differs from it by one base. V usage is TRBV6-2 or TRBV6-3 and J usage is TRBJ1-5; tentatively, D is TRBD1 (6 bases). Germline-derived CDR1 and CDR2 are MNHEY and SVGEGT. This CDR3 region has 15 residues. The CDR3 DNA reads as TGTGCCGGCAGTGGTCCCAGGGGCACGGGACAGCCCCAGCATTTT. Encoded protein: CAGSGPRGTGQPQHF.

This clonotype was detected ten times or more. V gene TRBV9 combines with J gene TRBJ2-7; TRBD1 or TRBD2 may be the D gene (5 bases each). The CDR3 has 16 residues. Germline CDR1 reads SGDLS; CDR2 reads YYNGEE. Trimming stripped 4 bases from V and 2 bases from J, with 19 bases between. CDR3 sequence reads: CASSPSTGRVPYEQYF. The DNA for the CDR3 is TGTGCCAGCAGCCCCTCCACGGGGCGGGTTCCCTACGAGCAGTACTTC.

This clonotype was counted at least ten times. The chain is built from TRBV28 and TRBJ2-2; TRBD1 matches 9 bases. The germline gives CDR1 MDHEN, CDR2 SYDVKM. V trimming: 4 bases; J trimming: 5 bases; junction bases outside the gene matches: 8. This CDR3 is built from 16 residues. CDR3 residues: CASSSPMDRGTGELFF. CDR3 DNA sequence: TGTGCCAGCAGTTCGCCAATGGACAGGGGTACCGGGGAGCTGTTTTTT.